This paragraph reports one T cell receptor (beta chain). In this sample, this clonotype turned up many times. Its antigen is not yet known. No clone much larger than this one lies a single base away; base qualities are absent. This specimen belongs to a study of CD8 T cells in ankylosing spondylitis (dated by TCRdb to 2016 to 2017). About the full investigation: The study set out to find disease-linked TCR variants by profiling T cell receptor beta repertoires in ankylosing spondylitis patients and healthy donors. Peripheral blood samples were taken, and synovial fluid was additionally collected from ankylosing spondylitis patients. The full study cohort was made up of about two dozen ankylosing spondylitis patients and more than 90 healthy donors. Findings and caveats that apply to the study as a whole: Blood from ankylosing spondylitis patients appeared to be characterized by a TCR beta motif made up of about 8 highly homologous amino acid variants. Some of the motif variants had been reported before in the synovial fluid and blood of reactive arthritis patients, a finding that suggests common disease-initiation mechanisms. The disease-linked clones had a CD8+ phenotype and were found at relatively low frequencies in peripheral blood. According to the report, matched synovial fluid samples from ankylosing spondylitis patients were significantly enriched for the disease-linked clones.

TCRdb names Illumina HiSeq 2500 as the instrument used. TCR beta libraries were prepared by quantitative 5'-RACE with molecular barcodes. The authors' analysis ran thus. A new computational method based on a probabilistic model of VDJ rearrangement was used to identify disease-linked TCR variants. TCRdb's own reprocessing of the public reads used fastp at Q25 and MiXCR and kept productive beta chains. Each CDR3 protein appears once, grouped with its most common genes and DNA. Clone size and V and J calls follow TCRdb, not the original study. This sample gives under 200,000 distinct CDR3 sequences in total; roughly 13% of them show up just once. The top ten clones comprise 11% of the sample. The CDR3 runs 17 amino acids, cysteine and phenylalanine included. Only CDR3 DNA is held: 51 bases, read in frame from base 1. Via the germline V gene (reference sequence), CDR1 is SEHNR and CDR2 FQNEAQ. The junction shows trimming of 0 bases on V and 0 bases on J, and the gene matches do not reach 5 bases of it.

The TCR was taken from a female donor with ankylosing spondylitis or in good health (not recorded which). Sequenced sample: blood, either unsorted or a sorted T cell fraction (not recorded which). The V and J segments used are TRBV7-9 and TRBJ2-1; 7 bases in the middle match TRBD2. The DNA is TGTGCCAGCAGCTTAGCGGCTAGCGGAAGCTCCTACAATGAGCAGTTCTTC. Translated, this is CASSLAASGSSYNEQFF.